The 14 T cell receptor beta chains below all came from one sample that was sequenced in a study of CD8 T cells in Susac syndrome. The authors reverse transcribed roughly 0.5 to 1 ug RNA with random hexamers. TCRdb ran MiXCR on the immunoSEQ multiplex PCR reads and lists one entry per CDR3 protein. The sample gives some 300,000 distinct CDR3 sequences, 75% to 85% of which show up once; around 0.22% is in the top ten. Sequencing input: CD8+ T cells from PBMCs. Receptor source: a human donor with multiple sclerosis.

The V call is TRBV20-1, the J call TRBJ2-7; 10 bases are shared with TRBD2. With 2 bases clipped from V and 1 base from J, the junction kept 8 bases outside the gene matches. Per the germline V gene, CDR1 is DFQATT and CDR2 is SNEGSKA (reference sequence). The CDR3 is 16 residues long. In DNA form, the CDR3 reads TGCAGTGCTAGACCTCTTCTAGCGGGAGAATCCTACGAGCAGTACTTC. Translated, it gives CSARPLLAGESYEQYF.

The V gene is TRBV27, the J gene TRBJ1-1; D perhaps matches TRBD1 (5 bases). The CDR3 is 14 amino acids. V was clipped by 2 bases and J by 1 base, with 8 bases between them. Germline CDR1 is MNHEY and CDR2 is SMNVEV (reference sequence). DNA of the CDR3: TGTGCCAGCAGTTTACTAGGGACGAACACTGAAGCTTTCTTT. Translation: CASSLLGTNTEAFF.

The table lists this clonotype with a count of one. The chain couples TRBV9 to TRBJ2-3; the D gene is possibly TRBD2 (6 bases). The CDR3 consists of 17 residues. Germline V lookup: CDR1 SGDLS, CDR2 YYNGEE. The germline V and J ends were trimmed by 3 bases and 1 base, with 18 bases remaining between them. DNA for the CDR3: TGTGCCAGCAGCGAAGTGGGGAGGTGGTCGGGCACAGATACGCAGTATTTT. Translated: CASSEVGRWSGTDTQYF. Drawing the rest from reference TRBV9 and TRBJ2-3, the complete variable domain is DSGVTQTPKHLITATGQRVTLRCSPRSGDLSVYWYQQSLDQGLQFLIQYYNGEERAKGNILERFSAQQFPDLHSELNLSSLELGDSALYFCASSEVGRWSGTDTQYFGPGTRLTVL.

The J gene is TRBJ1-1, the V gene TRBV7-9; D not certain. The germline V gene has CDR1 SEHNR and CDR2 FQNEAQ (reference sequence). The CDR3 totals 15 residues. The V and J ends lost 3 bases and 5 bases respectively, with 16 bases between them. CDR3 DNA: TGTGCCAGCAGCTTCCTTGGGGAGGGAAGTACTGAAGCTTTCTTT. As protein: CASSFLGEGSTEAFF.

This clonotype was seen only once. A junction boundary mismatches the germline segment, possibly from a read error. The CDR3 DNA follows: TGTGCTAGCAGCTCGGGACACCACAATGAGCAGTTCTTC. Protein sequence: CASSSGHHNEQFF. The V and J genes are TRBV7-7 and TRBJ2-1; maybe TRBD1 (6 bases). Germline V CDR1 and CDR2: SSHAT, FNYEAQ (reference sequence). The CDR3 runs to 13 residues.

The chain recombines TRBV12-3 or TRBV12-4 with TRBJ2-5; TRBD1 agrees at 8 bases. V lost 6 bases, J lost 3 bases, and 15 bases stayed unmatched. This CDR3 has 17 residues. The CDR3 sequence is CASSLTPGGVGEETQYF. CDR3 nucleotide sequence: TGTGCCAGCAGCCTAACGCCAGGGGGCGTAGGAGAAGAGACCCAGTACTTC.

This chain links TRBV10-2 with TRBJ2-3; TRBD2 might be the D (7 bases). The V gene lost 4 bases and the J gene lost 2 bases, with 13 bases spanning the gap. Germline values: CDR1 WSHSY, CDR2 SAAADI. The length of the CDR3 is 15 residues. The CDR3 protein is CASSVGGAHTDTQYF. Written as DNA, the CDR3 is TGCGCCAGCAGTGTAGGGGGGGCTCACACAGATACGCAGTATTTT.

The CDR3 here is CASSFLQEAFF. CDR3 nucleotides: TGTGCCAGTAGTTTCCTTCAGGAGGCTTTCTTT. The chain joins TRBV19 to TRBJ1-1; D remains unclear. There are 11 residues in the CDR3. V shed 5 bases and J shed 11 bases, with 12 bases lying between them. Germline V lookup: CDR1 LNHDA, CDR2 SQIVND (reference sequence).

The chain employs TRBV21-1 and TRBJ2-2; the DNA was not compared with TRBD1, the D call given in the table. TRBV21-1 is annotated as a pseudogene. This CDR3 has 16 residues. Here the CDR3 DNA reads TGTGCCAGCAGGGGGATCAGGGTAACGAACACCGGGGAGCTGTTTTTT. As protein: CASRGIRVTNTGELFF.

J is TRBJ1-1 and V is TRBV25-1; D is undetermined. Germline CDR1 reads MGHDK; CDR2 reads SYGVNS. CDR3 length equals 11 residues. Trimming removed 8 bases at V and 11 bases at J, with 15 bases between. CDR3 sequence (DNA): TGTGCCAGCTCTACACAAGTCGCGGCTTTCTTT. This sequence encodes CASSTQVAAFF.

This rearrangement joins TRBV3-1 to TRBJ2-3; 7 positions agree with TRBD2. This CDR3 region has 17 residues. Germline V lookup: CDR1 LGHDT, CDR2 YNNKEL (reference sequence). V lost 4 bases to trimming and J lost 0 bases; unmatched junction nucleotides: 10. CDR3 sequence: CASSLKISAGSTDTQYF. CDR3 DNA sequence: TGTGCCAGCAGCCTAAAGATCTCAGCGGGAAGCACAGATACGCAGTATTTT.

This chain uses TRBV29-1 with TRBJ2-7; 10 positions match TRBD1. CDR1 is SQVTM and CDR2 is ANQGSEA in the germline V gene. Trimming cost V 5 bases and J 0 bases; bases outside gene matches: 4. The CDR3 has 14 amino acids. For the CDR3, the DNA is TGCAGCGTTATGGGACAGGGGAGCTCCTACGAGCAGTACTTC. Translating it yields CSVMGQGSSYEQYF.

This CDR3 is CSVVKGVGGELFF. The CDR3 bases are TGCAGCGTTGTCAAAGGGGTCGGCGGGGAGCTGTTTTTT. V usage is TRBV29-1 and J usage is TRBJ2-2; D perhaps matches TRBD1 (5 bases). Germline-derived CDR1 and CDR2 are SQVTM and ANQGSEA. The CDR3 loop spans 13 amino acids. V gave up 4 bases and J gave up 7 bases, with 13 bases separating them.

This chain uses TRBV30 with TRBJ2-3; D not resolved. V was pared by 3 bases and J by 12 bases, with 22 bases between. Germline V gives CDR1 GTSNPN, CDR2 SVGIG (reference sequence). This CDR3 has 14 residues. The CDR3 protein is CAWRSVHKAGCQYF. The CDR3 coding sequence is TGTGCCTGGAGGAGTGTACATAAGGCCGGTTGCCAGTATTTT.